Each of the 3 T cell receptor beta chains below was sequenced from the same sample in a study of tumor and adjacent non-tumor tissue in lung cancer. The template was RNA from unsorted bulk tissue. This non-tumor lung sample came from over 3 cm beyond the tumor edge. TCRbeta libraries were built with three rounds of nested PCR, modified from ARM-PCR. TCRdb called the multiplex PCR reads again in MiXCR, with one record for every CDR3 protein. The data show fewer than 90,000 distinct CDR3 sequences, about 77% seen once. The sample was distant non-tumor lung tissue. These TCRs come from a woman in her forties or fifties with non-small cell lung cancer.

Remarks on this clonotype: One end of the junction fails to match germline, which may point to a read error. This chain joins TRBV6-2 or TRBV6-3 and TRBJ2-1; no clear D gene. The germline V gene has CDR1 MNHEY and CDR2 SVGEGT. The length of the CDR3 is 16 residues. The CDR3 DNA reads TGTCCCAGCAGCCTGCCCGCCAGGACCTCCTACAATGAGCAGTTCTTC. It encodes CPSSLPARTSYNEQFF.

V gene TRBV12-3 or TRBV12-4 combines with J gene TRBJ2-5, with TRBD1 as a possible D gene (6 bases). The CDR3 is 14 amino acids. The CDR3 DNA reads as TGTGTCAGAAGACGGGACATTGGAAAAGAGACCCAGTACTTC. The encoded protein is CVRRRDIGKETQYF.

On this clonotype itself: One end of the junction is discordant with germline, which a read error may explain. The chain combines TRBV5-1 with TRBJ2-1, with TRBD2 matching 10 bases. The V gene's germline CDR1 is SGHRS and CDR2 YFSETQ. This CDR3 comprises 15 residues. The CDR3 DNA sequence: TGCGCCAGTAGCTTACCAGCGGGAGGGGACAATGACCAGTTCTTC. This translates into CASSLPAGGDNDQFF.